This entry lists 21 T cell receptor beta chains sequenced from one sample in a study of siplizumab effects on memory and regulatory T cells. TCRdb keeps only in-frame clones here, not all; method: immunoSEQ multiplex PCR. The sample consists of about 100,000 clones, 75% to 95% of them appearing once. The sequenced sample consisted of CD4+ T cells sorted from blood. The receptors here all came from a human donor in good health. Some clones in this sample may be carry-over from other donors' samples.

The gene calls are TRBV4-2 and TRBJ2-7; TRBD1 is a possible D gene (5 bases). This CDR3 has 15 amino acids. In germline, CDR1 is LGHNA, CDR2 YNFKEQ. Trimming left V 0 bases short and J 0 bases short, with 9 bases between. CDR3 amino acids: CASSQDRQSSYEQYF. The CDR3 DNA sequence: TGTGCCAGCAGCCAAGATCGACAGAGCTCCTACGAGCAGTACTTC.

The chain couples TRBV7-9 to TRBJ2-3, with D possibly TRBD2 on 5 matching bases. The CDR3 is 17 amino acids. V was cut by 5 bases and J by 3 bases, with 21 bases left in between. The germline CDR1 and CDR2 sequences are SEHNR and FQNEAQ (reference sequence). As DNA, the CDR3 is TGTGCCAGCAGCCAACTTGGGCCGTCCCCGGGGACAGATACGCAGTATTTT. As protein: CASSQLGPSPGTDTQYF. The variable domain in full, completed from reference TRBV7-9 and TRBJ2-3, reads DTGVSQNPRHKITKRGQNVTFRCDPISEHNRLYWYRQTLGQGPEFLTYFQNEAQLEKSRLLSDRFSAERPKGSFSTLEIQRTEQGDSAMYLCASSQLGPSPGTDTQYFGPGTRLTVL.

The CDR3 here is CASSPGLAGGGEQYF. DNA of the CDR3: TGTGCCAGTTCCCCTGGACTAGCGGGAGGAGGCGAGCAGTACTTC. V usage is TRBV18 and J usage is TRBJ2-7; the match to TRBD2 covers 14 bases. CDR3 length: 15 residues. The germline gives CDR1 KGHSH, CDR2 LQKENI. The trim removed 9 bases at V and 6 bases at J, leaving 10 bases unmatched. Variable domain in full (rest from reference TRBV18 and TRBJ2-7): NAGVMQNPRHLVRRRGQEARLRCSPMKGHSHVYWYRQLPEEGLKFMVYLQKENIIDESGMPKERFSAEFPKEGPSILRIQQVVRGDSAAYFCASSPGLAGGGEQYFGPGTRLTVT.

V is TRBV7-8 and J is TRBJ1-4, with D tentatively TRBD1 (5 bases). The germline V gene encodes CDR1 SGHVS and CDR2 FQNEAQ. V lost 5 bases, J lost 7 bases, and 20 bases lay in between. This CDR3 region has 16 residues. CDR3 in amino acids: CASSLLGSGAREKLFF. The CDR3 region has the DNA TGTGCCAGCAGCCTCTTGGGTTCCGGGGCACGTGAAAAACTGTTTTTT.

The count of this clone is one. The chain recombines TRBV29-1 with TRBJ2-7; 7 bases line up with TRBD1. CDR1 and CDR2 (germline): SQVTM, ANQGSEA. V lost 5 bases, J lost 4 bases, and 11 bases stayed unmatched. This CDR3 comprises 14 residues. The CDR3 is CSVQTKTGKYEQYF. Written as DNA, the CDR3 is TGCAGCGTTCAAACCAAGACAGGGAAGTACGAGCAGTACTTC.

This clone has only one observation. V and J are TRBV27 and TRBJ2-7; unclear D gene. Germline lookup yields CDR1 MNHEY and CDR2 SMNVEV (reference sequence). The CDR3 has 11 residues. The V end was cut by 5 bases, the J end by 6 bases, with 8 bases between. CDR3 sequence (DNA): TGTGCCAGCAGTCCCCTAGGCGAGCAGTACTTC. Translating it yields CASSPLGEQYF.

J is TRBJ1-2 and V is TRBV6-1; D is perhaps TRBD1 (5 bases). Germline V gives CDR1 MNHNS, CDR2 SASEGT. This CDR3 has 16 amino acids. V dropped 1 base and J dropped 6 bases, with 18 bases sitting between them. CDR3 amino acids: CASSEGKGVLIHGYTF. CDR3 in DNA: TGTGCCAGCAGTGAAGGGAAAGGGGTACTAATCCATGGCTACACCTTC.

The V gene is TRBV28, the J gene TRBJ2-1, with 7 positions matching TRBD2. This CDR3 has 13 amino acids. Germline loops: CDR1 MDHEN, CDR2 SYDVKM. The trim removed 8 bases at V and 4 bases at J, leaving 5 bases unmatched. The CDR3, as DNA: TGTGCCAGCCAAACTAGCGATTACAATGAGCAGTTCTTC. Amino acids: CASQTSDYNEQFF.

This rearrangement joins TRBV6-5 to TRBJ2-7; D unresolved. V gave up 0 bases and J gave up 5 bases, with 2 bases separating them. Germline V gene sequence: CDR1 MNHEY, CDR2 SVGAGI. The CDR3 is 11 amino acids. CDR3 sequence: CASSYSNEQYF. The CDR3 nucleotides read TGTGCCAGCAGTTACTCGAACGAGCAGTACTTC.

CDR3 protein: CASSEADFYSNQPQHF. CDR3 nucleotides: TGCGCCAGCAGTGAGGCGGACTTCTATAGCAATCAGCCCCAGCATTTT. The chain employs TRBV10-2 and TRBJ1-5; D is undetermined. The V end was cut by 2 bases, the J end by 0 bases, with 11 bases between. The CDR3 has 16 residues. In germline, CDR1 is WSHSY, CDR2 SAAADI.

The rearrangement uses TRBV5-1 and TRBJ2-7, with 11 bases that match TRBD2. Germline CDR1 reads SGHRS; CDR2 reads YFSETQ. V was clipped by 1 base and J by 5 bases; unmatched bases: 5. The CDR3 length is 15 residues. Here the CDR3 reads CASSLTSGSRNEQYF. In DNA form, the CDR3 reads TGCGCCAGCAGCTTGACTAGCGGGAGCCGGAACGAGCAGTACTTC.

This clone has just one count. The chain has TRBV19 and TRBJ2-3, with 8 bases matching TRBD1. The CDR3 is 16 residues long. In germline, CDR1 is LNHDA, CDR2 SQIVND (reference sequence). V lost 6 bases and J lost 1; bases outside the gene matches: 9. CDR3 protein: CASRPGQGAGTDTQYF. The CDR3 DNA is TGTGCCAGTAGGCCCGGGCAGGGGGCTGGCACAGATACGCAGTATTTT.

This chain links TRBV18 with TRBJ1-4; perhaps TRBD1 as D (5 bases). The CDR3 sequence is 12 residues long. V gave up 6 bases and J gave up 7 bases, with 9 bases separating them. Germline CDR1 is KGHSH and CDR2 is LQKENI. CDR3 DNA: TGTGCCAGCTCCCGTGGGGGTGAAAAACTGTTTTTT. Amino acids: CASSRGGEKLFF.

The rearrangement links TRBV19 to TRBJ1-1; no clear D. The CDR3 runs 14 residues. V was clipped by 3 bases and J by 4 bases, with 12 bases between them. Germline assignment: CDR1 LNHDA and CDR2 SQIVND (reference sequence). DNA for the CDR3: TGTGCCAGTAGTATTTCCGCGGGAGGCACTGAAGCTTTCTTT. This sequence encodes CASSISAGGTEAFF.

The chain joins TRBV19 to TRBJ2-1, with 8 nucleotides matching TRBD1. V lost 3 bases and J lost 3; bases outside the gene matches: 4. The CDR3 contains 15 residues. Per germline, CDR1 LNHDA and CDR2 SQIVND (reference sequence). CDR3 loop: CASSISGTGYNEQFF. The CDR3 DNA follows: TGTGCCAGTAGTATTTCCGGGACAGGCTACAATGAGCAGTTCTTC.

The chain employs TRBV5-8 and TRBJ2-7; perhaps TRBD2 as D (5 bases). From germline, CDR1 is SGHTS and CDR2 YDEGEE. This CDR3 is 14 amino acids long. V shed 4 bases and J shed 6 bases, with 17 bases lying between them. The CDR3 sequence: CASSAPGRGREQYF. CDR3 in DNA: TGTGCCAGCAGCGCCCCGGGGAGAGGACGCGAGCAGTACTTC.

The J gene is TRBJ2-7, the V gene TRBV7-8; D uncertain. Trimming stripped 1 base from V and 4 bases from J, with 5 bases between. Looked up from germline, CDR1 is SGHVS and CDR2 is FQNEAQ. CDR3 size: 12 residues. The DNA for the CDR3 is TGTGCCAGCAGCTTAGGAATGTACGAGCAGTACTTC. Residues: CASSLGMYEQYF.

The chain carries TRBV7-8 and TRBJ1-2; D not resolved. CDR3 length: 15 amino acids. Trimming removed 5 bases from V and 4 bases from J, with 17 bases in between. Germline V CDR1 and CDR2: SGHVS, FQNEAQ. CDR3 sequence (DNA): TGTGCCAGCAGCCAGTCCTCGGTCTCGACCTATGGCTACACCTTC. As protein: CASSQSSVSTYGYTF.

V and J are TRBV5-1 and TRBJ1-4; D is unclear. CDR1 SGHRS and CDR2 YFSETQ come from the germline V gene. This CDR3 is built from 15 residues. Trimming took 2 bases from V and 0 from J, leaving 8 bases between them. The CDR3 protein is CASSFTAATNEKLFF. The CDR3 DNA reads TGCGCCAGCAGCTTTACAGCAGCAACTAATGAAAAACTGTTTTTT.

The chain carries TRBV9 and TRBJ1-4; a weak D match, TRBD1 (5 bases). The CDR3 has 16 amino acids. The V end was cut by 4 bases, the J end by 7 bases, with 20 bases between. Looked up from germline, CDR1 is SGDLS and CDR2 is YYNGEE. DNA of the CDR3: TGTGCCAGCAGCCCTCACGGAGGTCAGGGCGGTGAAAAACTGTTTTTT. The encoded protein is CASSPHGGQGGEKLFF.

This chain connects TRBV25-1 to TRBJ1-3; TRBD1 matches at 7 bases. The V segment lost 8 bases and the J segment 0 bases; nucleotides outside the gene matches: 4. CDR1 is MGHDK, CDR2 SYGVNS, per germline. CDR3 length: 14 residues. Here the CDR3 reads CASRGQHSGNTIYF. The CDR3 coding sequence is TGTGCCAGCCGGGGACAGCACTCTGGAAACACCATATATTTT. The full variable domain, rest sourced from reference TRBV25-1 and TRBJ1-3, is EADIYQTPRYLVIGTGKKITLECSQTMGHDKMYWYQQDPGMELHLIHYSYGVNSTEKGDLSSESTVSRIRTEHFPLTLESARPSHTSQYLCASRGQHSGNTIYFGEGSWLTVV.